The rows below give T cell receptor beta chains drawn from one sample of a study of early T cells in non-severe SARS-CoV-2 infection. One entry per CDR3 protein results from TCRdb running MiXCR on the 5' RACE reads. Of around 28,000 distinct CDR3 sequences in the sample, 3.5% to 5% were seen once. Specimen: whole blood. These receptors came from an adult who was a healthcare worker with PCR-confirmed SARS-CoV-2 infection or an uninfected control (not recorded which). Each CDR3 is given with its conserved first and last residue. Each record gives: clone size, J gene, CDR3 length, V gene, D gene, CDR3 DNA, CDR3 protein. The D gene is left open where the match is weak. The size entry is marked missing in some rows and otherwise reads once, few, many or a size class.

abundance: many; j_gene: TRBJ1-1; len: 14; v_gene: TRBV10-2; d_gene: -; CDR3nt: TGCGCCAGCAGTGAGGACCCTTTATACACTGAAGCTTTCTTT; CDR3aa: CASSEDPLYTEAFF
abundance: many; j_gene: TRBJ2-2; len: 13; v_gene: TRBV7-3; d_gene: TRBD1; CDR3nt: TGTGCCAGCAGCACAGGGGGAACCGGGGAGCTGTTTTTT; CDR3aa: CASSTGGTGELFF
abundance: many; j_gene: TRBJ2-1; len: 15; v_gene: TRBV5-4; d_gene: TRBD1; CDR3nt: TGTGCCAGCACTCCCGGGAGGACAGGGGGAGTTGAGCAGTTCTTC; CDR3aa: CASTPGRTGGVEQFF
abundance: many; j_gene: TRBJ2-2; len: 14; v_gene: TRBV18; d_gene: TRBD1; CDR3nt: TGTGCCAGCTCACCACGTAGACAGGGCGAGGAGCTGTTTTTT; CDR3aa: CASSPRRQGEELFF
abundance: many; j_gene: TRBJ1-5; len: 14; v_gene: TRBV18; d_gene: TRBD1; CDR3nt: TGTGCCAGCTCCCCGGGGACAGGGGTCCAGCCCCAGCATTTT; CDR3aa: CASSPGTGVQPQHF
abundance: -; j_gene: TRBJ2-1; len: 14; v_gene: TRBV20-1; d_gene: TRBD2; CDR3nt: TGCAGTGCTCCCCGACTAGCGGGAATCCATGAGCAGTTCTTC; CDR3aa: CSAPRLAGIHEQFF
abundance: many; j_gene: TRBJ1-5; len: 14; v_gene: TRBV27; d_gene: TRBD1; CDR3nt: TGTGCCAGCAGTACAGGGGGCAAAAATCAGCCCCAGCATTTT; CDR3aa: CASSTGGKNQPQHF
abundance: many; j_gene: TRBJ2-7; len: 13; v_gene: TRBV12-3/TRBV12-4; d_gene: TRBD2; CDR3nt: TGTGCCAGCAGTTTGGAGCGGGGCGGCGGGCAGTACTTC; CDR3aa: CASSLERGGGQYF
abundance: few; j_gene: TRBJ2-1; len: 17; v_gene: TRBV7-2; d_gene: -; CDR3nt: TGTGCCAGCAGCTCAATCGGACTGCGGAGTTCCTACAATGAGCAGTTCTTC; CDR3aa: CASSSIGLRSSYNEQFF
abundance: medium-sized; j_gene: TRBJ2-5; len: 16; v_gene: TRBV24-1; d_gene: TRBD2; CDR3nt: TGTGCCACCAGTGCCCGGGGACTAGCGGGGCGTGAGACCCAGTACTTC; CDR3aa: CATSARGLAGRETQYF
abundance: many; j_gene: TRBJ2-2; len: 18; v_gene: TRBV18; d_gene: TRBD2; CDR3nt: TGTGCCAGCTCACCACCGATCCCCCCGGGACTAGTAACCGGGGAGCTGTTTTTT; CDR3aa: CASSPPIPPGLVTGELFF
abundance: few; j_gene: TRBJ2-1; len: 13; v_gene: TRBV2; d_gene: -; CDR3nt: TGTGCCAGCAGTGTAGAAGGCACCCCAAAGCAGTTCTTC; CDR3aa: CASSVEGTPKQFF
abundance: few; j_gene: TRBJ2-4; len: 14; v_gene: TRBV5-1; d_gene: TRBD1; CDR3nt: TGCGCCAGCAGCACTGGACAGGGGGCCTCAATTCAGTACTTC; CDR3aa: CASSTGQGASIQYF
abundance: many; j_gene: TRBJ1-1; len: 12; v_gene: TRBV28; d_gene: -; CDR3nt: TGTGCCAGCAGCCCCGGGGAGGGCGAGGCTTTCTTT; CDR3aa: CASSPGEGEAFF
abundance: many; j_gene: TRBJ1-6; len: 12; v_gene: TRBV28; d_gene: -; CDR3nt: TGTGCCAGCAACTCCTATCCTTCACCCCTCCACTTT; CDR3aa: CASNSYPSPLHF
abundance: few; j_gene: TRBJ1-1; len: 13; v_gene: TRBV20-1; d_gene: TRBD1; CDR3nt: TGCAGTGCTAGTCTGACAGGGGACACTGAAGCTTTCTTT; CDR3aa: CSASLTGDTEAFF
abundance: many; j_gene: TRBJ2-3; len: 14; v_gene: TRBV7-2; d_gene: -; CDR3nt: TGTGCCAGCAGCCCGCGTCGTGCCGCAGATACGCAGTATTTT; CDR3aa: CASSPRRAADTQYF
abundance: many; j_gene: TRBJ1-5; len: 12; v_gene: TRBV24-1; d_gene: -; CDR3nt: TGTGCCACCAGTTCCGGGGATCAGCCCCAGCATTTT; CDR3aa: CATSSGDQPQHF
abundance: few; j_gene: TRBJ2-5; len: 15; v_gene: TRBV11-2; d_gene: -; CDR3nt: TGTGCCAGCAGCAGGACGGTAGGGAACCAAGAGACCCAGTACTTC; CDR3aa: CASSRTVGNQETQYF
abundance: many; j_gene: TRBJ1-1; len: 17; v_gene: TRBV6-5; d_gene: TRBD1; CDR3nt: TGTGCCAGCAGCCCGACAGGGGCCCCCTCGGGGAACACTGAAGCTTTCTTT; CDR3aa: CASSPTGAPSGNTEAFF
abundance: many; j_gene: TRBJ2-3; len: 14; v_gene: TRBV12-3/TRBV12-4; d_gene: TRBD1; CDR3nt: TGTGCCAGCAGCCCGACAGGGACGGCAGATACGCAGTATTTT; CDR3aa: CASSPTGTADTQYF
abundance: many; j_gene: TRBJ2-3; len: 13; v_gene: TRBV6-1; d_gene: -; CDR3nt: TGTGCCAGCGGGAACAGGGTACCAGATACGCAGTATTTT; CDR3aa: CASGNRVPDTQYF
abundance: many; j_gene: TRBJ2-1; len: 15; v_gene: TRBV7-3; d_gene: TRBD1; CDR3nt: TGTGCCAGCAGCTATGACAGGGAGCCATACAATGAGCAGTTCTTC; CDR3aa: CASSYDREPYNEQFF
abundance: few; j_gene: TRBJ2-3; len: 16; v_gene: TRBV6-4; d_gene: TRBD2; CDR3nt: TGTGCCAGCAGTGACTGGGGGGCTAGCGGGACAGATACGCAGTATTTT; CDR3aa: CASSDWGASGTDTQYF
abundance: many; j_gene: TRBJ1-6; len: 15; v_gene: TRBV20-1; d_gene: TRBD1; CDR3nt: TGCAGTGCTAGAGCCACCGGGACAGGAAATTCACCCCTCCACTTT; CDR3aa: CSARATGTGNSPLHF
abundance: -; j_gene: TRBJ2-6; len: 15; v_gene: TRBV7-9; d_gene: -; CDR3nt: TGTGCCAGCAGCCCGAACTCGGCTGGGGCCAACGTCCTGACTTTC; CDR3aa: CASSPNSAGANVLTF
abundance: many; j_gene: TRBJ2-5; len: 14; v_gene: TRBV28; d_gene: -; CDR3nt: TGTGCCAGCAGTTTTCGGCGGGAAGGAGAGACCCAGTACTTC; CDR3aa: CASSFRREGETQYF
abundance: -; j_gene: TRBJ2-3; len: 14; v_gene: TRBV12-3/TRBV12-4; d_gene: -; CDR3nt: TGTGCCAGCAGTTTCCGCCTTCTCACAGATACGCAGTATTTT; CDR3aa: CASSFRLLTDTQYF
abundance: few; j_gene: TRBJ2-3; len: 15; v_gene: TRBV28; d_gene: -; CDR3nt: TGTGCCAGCAGTTTAGGTGGGGCCCGGCGGGATACGCAGTATTTT; CDR3aa: CASSLGGARRDTQYF
abundance: -; j_gene: TRBJ2-6; len: 17; v_gene: TRBV30; d_gene: -; CDR3nt: TGTGCCTGGACCCCGCCGGGCAGTCTCTCTGGGGCCAACGTCCTGACTTTC; CDR3aa: CAWTPPGSLSGANVLTF
abundance: -; j_gene: TRBJ1-1; len: 12; v_gene: TRBV29-1; d_gene: TRBD1; CDR3nt: TGCAGCGCGGACAGGGGTTGGACTGAAGCTTTCTTT; CDR3aa: CSADRGWTEAFF
abundance: many; j_gene: TRBJ2-1; len: 15; v_gene: TRBV11-2; d_gene: TRBD2; CDR3nt: TGTGCCAGCAGTTTAACTAGCGGGGCCTACAATGAGCAGTTCTTC; CDR3aa: CASSLTSGAYNEQFF
abundance: many; j_gene: TRBJ1-1; len: 13; v_gene: TRBV20-1; d_gene: -; CDR3nt: TGCAGTGCCCCAGGGATGTCGAACACTGAAGCTTTCTTT; CDR3aa: CSAPGMSNTEAFF
abundance: few; j_gene: TRBJ2-3; len: 17; v_gene: TRBV20-1; d_gene: TRBD2; CDR3nt: TGCAGTGCCCCCGGGGGGGCTAGCGGAGGGGGGTTCGTTACGCAGTATTTT; CDR3aa: CSAPGGASGGGFVTQYF
abundance: few; j_gene: TRBJ2-7; len: 16; v_gene: TRBV3-1; d_gene: TRBD2; CDR3nt: TGTGCCAGCAGCCTAACGATGACTAGCGGGATAAGCGAGCAGTACTTC; CDR3aa: CASSLTMTSGISEQYF
abundance: many; j_gene: TRBJ2-1; len: 14; v_gene: TRBV19; d_gene: TRBD1; CDR3nt: TGTGCCAGTAGTATCCGACAGGGGGCGGGTGAGCAGTTCTTC; CDR3aa: CASSIRQGAGEQFF
abundance: many; j_gene: TRBJ2-5; len: 14; v_gene: TRBV6-6; d_gene: TRBD1; CDR3nt: TGTGCCAGCAGTTTCGGACAGGAACAAGAGACCCAGTACTTC; CDR3aa: CASSFGQEQETQYF
abundance: many; j_gene: TRBJ2-1; len: 14; v_gene: TRBV12-3/TRBV12-4; d_gene: -; CDR3nt: TGTGCCAGCAGTGAAACAGTTTTCTACAATGAGCAGTTCTTC; CDR3aa: CASSETVFYNEQFF
abundance: few; j_gene: TRBJ2-3; len: 17; v_gene: TRBV7-3; d_gene: -; CDR3nt: TGTGCCAGCAGCTTACAAATTACCAGCGGGAGCACAGATACGCAGTATTTT; CDR3aa: CASSLQITSGSTDTQYF
abundance: many; j_gene: TRBJ2-3; len: 12; v_gene: TRBV29-1; d_gene: -; CDR3nt: TGCAGCGTTGATTCCCAGGGGGATACGCAGTATTTT; CDR3aa: CSVDSQGDTQYF
abundance: few; j_gene: TRBJ2-3; len: 15; v_gene: TRBV6-1; d_gene: -; CDR3nt: TGTGCCAGCAGAGATAATTTGCTCAGCACAGATACGCAGTATTTT; CDR3aa: CASRDNLLSTDTQYF
abundance: medium-sized; j_gene: TRBJ1-6; len: 15; v_gene: TRBV27; d_gene: TRBD1; CDR3nt: TGTGCCAGCCGTTATGACAGGGGTGGGAATTCACCCCTCCACTTT; CDR3aa: CASRYDRGGNSPLHF
abundance: few; j_gene: TRBJ2-2; len: 14; v_gene: TRBV24-1; d_gene: -; CDR3nt: TGTGCCACCACTGGGGCAGCGAACACCGGGGAGCTGTTTTTT; CDR3aa: CATTGAANTGELFF
abundance: many; j_gene: TRBJ2-1; len: 14; v_gene: TRBV2; d_gene: TRBD2; CDR3nt: TGTGCCAGCAGGGGTACTAGCGGGCGTAATGAGCAGTTCTTC; CDR3aa: CASRGTSGRNEQFF
abundance: few; j_gene: TRBJ2-1; len: 17; v_gene: TRBV20-1; d_gene: -; CDR3nt: TGCAGTGCTAGAGTGCCCCATAGGGGTTGGAGGGTGAATGAGCAGTTCTTC; CDR3aa: CSARVPHRGWRVNEQFF
abundance: few; j_gene: TRBJ2-7; len: 13; v_gene: TRBV28; d_gene: -; CDR3nt: TGTGCCAGCAATTACCGGGGAGCCTACGAGCAGTACTTC; CDR3aa: CASNYRGAYEQYF
abundance: medium-sized; j_gene: TRBJ2-1; len: 16; v_gene: TRBV30; d_gene: TRBD1; CDR3nt: TGTGCCTGGAGTGGATTAAGCAGGGGGACCTACAATGAGCAGTTCTTC; CDR3aa: CAWSGLSRGTYNEQFF
abundance: -; j_gene: TRBJ2-7; len: 13; v_gene: TRBV15; d_gene: -; CDR3nt: TGTGCCACCAGCCGGAGTACGCCCTACGAGCAGTACTTC; CDR3aa: CATSRSTPYEQYF
abundance: many; j_gene: TRBJ1-1; len: 12; v_gene: TRBV4-1; d_gene: TRBD1; CDR3nt: TGCGCCAGCAGCCAGTCACAGGGGTCGGTTTTCTTT; CDR3aa: CASSQSQGSVFF